This TCR beta chain was identified during a study of blood T cells in healthy people across ages. The ends lost 6 bases at V and 4 bases at J; junction bases unmatched: 9. The CDR3 contains 15 residues. Germline V gene sequence: CDR1 SNHLY, CDR2 FYNNEI. The study's findings and limits: As age increased, TCR beta diversity per million T cells fell in a roughly linear fashion. Diversity figures derived from one million T cells were judged to underestimate the true value.

About this clonotype: The antigen remains undetermined.

Using a J-beta primer mix together with a sample-barcoded 5' primer, a second PCR was run for about 6 to 12 cycles. Unique molecular identifiers of 12 random nucleotides labeled each cDNA. TCRdb independently ran MiXCR on the 5' RACE reads; one entry per CDR3 protein. The sample has approximately 1,000,000 distinct CDR3 sequences, 40% to 45% seen once; the top ten hold approximately 20%. The study recruited healthy Caucasian donors from Russia who were aged about 6 to 90. Sequenced material: blood. The genes are TRBV2 and TRBJ2-3, with 8 bases that match TRBD1. The receptor was isolated from a woman aged 60-75 years in good health. The CDR3 region is CASRIGTGNADTQYF. Here the CDR3 DNA reads TGTGCCAGCAGGATCGGGACAGGAAACGCAGATACGCAGTATTTT.